Below are 2 T cell receptor beta chains sequenced from a single sample in a study of breast tumors, draining lymph nodes, adjacent tissues. TCRdb reprocessed the multiplex PCR reads with MiXCR, giving one entry per CDR3 protein. The data show about 21,000 distinct CDR3 sequences, 50% seen once. The sample comprised breast tumor tissue. These receptors originate from a female donor with breast cancer. Some clones in this sample may be carry-over from other donors' samples.

DNA of the CDR3: TGTGCCAGCAGCCTACAGGGCGTCGGTGGCTACACCTTC. Translating it yields CASSLQGVGGYTF. The V gene is TRBV5-4, the J gene TRBJ1-2; the D gene is possibly TRBD1 (6 bases). Trimming removed 4 bases from V and 7 bases from J, with 14 bases in between. This CDR3 is built from 13 residues. Germline assignment: CDR1 SGHNT and CDR2 YYREEE (reference sequence).

The chain joins TRBV20-1 to TRBJ2-5; 8 nucleotides match TRBD2. The germline gives CDR1 DFQATT, CDR2 SNEGSKA (reference sequence). The V gene end was trimmed by 8 bases and the J gene end by 3 bases; junction bases not matched to a gene: 14. There are 15 residues in the CDR3. The CDR3 spells CSLAGAGGPKETQYF. The CDR3 nucleotides read TGCAGTCTTGCTGGTGCGGGAGGTCCGAAAGAGACCCAGTACTTC.